These 9 T cell receptor beta chains were all obtained from the same sample, sequenced in a study of T cell clones after liver transplantation. Profiling relied on immunoSEQ multiplex PCR, and the TCRdb table lists in-frame clones only, not all of them. This sample has fewer than 25,000 clones, with approximately 93% found just once. The sequences come from CD8+ T cells from blood, collected around 25 months after liver transplant. The receptors derive from a human patient who received a liver transplant. Some of the T cells may derive from the graft donor.

This chain joins TRBV9 and TRBJ1-3; weak D call: TRBD1 (6 bases). The V gene's germline CDR1 is SGDLS and CDR2 YYNGEE. V lost 3 bases, J lost 4 bases, and 14 bases lay in between. This CDR3 has 15 amino acids. In nucleotides, the CDR3 is TGTGCCAGCAGCGCATACCAGGGGACAGGAAACACCATATATTTT. Encoded protein: CASSAYQGTGNTIYF.

This chain joins TRBV6-5 and TRBJ1-2; D may be TRBD1 (5 bases). The V end was cut by 1 base, the J end by 3 bases, with 15 bases between. The CDR3 length is 16 residues. In germline, CDR1 is MNHEY, CDR2 SVGAGI. CDR3 loop: CASSYYTGGFYYGYTF. DNA for the CDR3: TGTGCCAGCAGTTACTATACGGGGGGTTTTTACTATGGCTACACCTTC.

V gene TRBV4-1 combines with J gene TRBJ1-2; no definite D call. Germline V CDR1 and CDR2: MGHRA, YSYEKL. Trimming shortened V by 2 bases and J by 2 bases, and 6 bases separated the two germline ends. The CDR3 is made up of 13 amino acids. The CDR3 loop is CASSQRLNYGYTF. Here the CDR3 DNA reads TGCGCCAGCAGCCAACGACTGAACTATGGCTACACCTTC.

The chain uses TRBV27 and TRBJ2-2; possibly TRBD1 or TRBD2 for D (6 bases each). The CDR3 length is 19 residues. V lost 2 bases to trimming and J lost 6 bases, with 25 bases between them. CDR1 is MNHEY, CDR2 SMNVEV, per germline (reference sequence). CDR3 residues: CASSLLAGDSTLGAGELFF. For the CDR3, the DNA is TGTGCCAGCAGTTTACTGGCAGGGGACTCTACATTAGGCGCCGGGGAGCTGTTTTTT.

The count of this clone is one. This chain connects TRBV7-3 to TRBJ2-3; D unresolved. The CDR3 is 13 amino acids. V dropped 4 bases and J dropped 3 bases, with 8 bases sitting between them. In germline, CDR1 is SGHTA, CDR2 FQGTGA. In DNA form, the CDR3 reads TGTGCCAGCAGCTCCCTAGTAACAGATACGCAGTATTTT. Protein sequence: CASSSLVTDTQYF.

V gene TRBV28 combines with J gene TRBJ2-6; 9 bases match TRBD1. This CDR3 has 15 amino acids. Per the germline V gene, CDR1 is MDHEN and CDR2 is SYDVKM. V dropped 4 bases and J dropped 3; count of bases not matched to a gene: 1. CDR3 amino acids: CASSWTGDGANVLTF. The CDR3 DNA reads as TGTGCCAGCAGTTGGACAGGGGATGGGGCCAACGTCCTGACTTTC. The full variable domain, with the rest looked up from reference TRBV28 and TRBJ2-6, is DVKVTQSSRYLVKRTGEKVFLECVQDMDHENMFWYRQDPGLGLRLIYFSYDVKMKEKGDIPEGYSVSREKKERFSLILESASTNQTSMYLCASSWTGDGANVLTFGAGSRLTVL.

The genes are TRBV6-5 and TRBJ1-2; tentatively, D is TRBD1 (6 bases). This CDR3 has 13 residues. Trimming stripped 10 bases from V and 8 bases from J, with 20 bases between. Germline V gives CDR1 MNHEY, CDR2 SVGAGI. The CDR3 DNA is TGTGCCACTCGGGAAGGGGGTATAGGCGGCTACACCTTC. Translating gives CATREGGIGGYTF.

This clone was counted once. The J gene is TRBJ2-1, the V gene TRBV9; maybe TRBD2 (6 bases). The length of the CDR3 is 16 residues. Looked up from germline, CDR1 is SGDLS and CDR2 is YYNGEE. Deletions cut 0 bases from V and 3 bases from J, with 13 bases between. CDR3 in DNA: TGTGCCAGCAGCGTAGAATGGCAGGGAGGCTACAATGAGCAGTTCTTC. Amino acid sequence: CASSVEWQGGYNEQFF.

This sequence joins TRBV9 and TRBJ2-1; 11 bases are shared with TRBD2. The CDR3 loop spans 19 amino acids. Germline lookup yields CDR1 SGDLS and CDR2 YYNGEE. Trimming at V came to 0 bases and at J to 2 bases, leaving 10 bases not matched to a gene. CDR3 residues: CASSVAQGLAGGPYNEQFF. The CDR3 nucleotides are TGTGCCAGCAGCGTAGCGCAGGGGTTAGCGGGAGGGCCCTACAATGAGCAGTTCTTC. The variable domain in full, with the rest retrieved from reference TRBV9 and TRBJ2-1, is DSGVTQTPKHLITATGQRVTLRCSPRSGDLSVYWYQQSLDQGLQFLIQYYNGEERAKGNILERFSAQQFPDLHSELNLSSLELGDSALYFCASSVAQGLAGGPYNEQFFGPGTRLTVL.